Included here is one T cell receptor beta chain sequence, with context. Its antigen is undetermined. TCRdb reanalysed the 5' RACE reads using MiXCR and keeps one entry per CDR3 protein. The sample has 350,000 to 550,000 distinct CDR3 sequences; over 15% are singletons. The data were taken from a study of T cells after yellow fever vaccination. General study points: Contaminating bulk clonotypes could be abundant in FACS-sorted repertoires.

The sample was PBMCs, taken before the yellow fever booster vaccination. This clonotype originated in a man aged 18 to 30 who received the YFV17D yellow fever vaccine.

This CDR3 is CASSLADGFEQFF. In nucleotides, the CDR3 is TGCGCCAGCAGCTTGGCCGATGGCTTTGAGCAGTTCTTC. The chain employs TRBV5-1 and TRBJ2-1; no clear D gene. V lost 0 bases to trimming and J lost 9 bases, with 10 bases between them. The CDR3 is made up of 13 amino acids. The germline gives CDR1 SGHRS, CDR2 YFSETQ.